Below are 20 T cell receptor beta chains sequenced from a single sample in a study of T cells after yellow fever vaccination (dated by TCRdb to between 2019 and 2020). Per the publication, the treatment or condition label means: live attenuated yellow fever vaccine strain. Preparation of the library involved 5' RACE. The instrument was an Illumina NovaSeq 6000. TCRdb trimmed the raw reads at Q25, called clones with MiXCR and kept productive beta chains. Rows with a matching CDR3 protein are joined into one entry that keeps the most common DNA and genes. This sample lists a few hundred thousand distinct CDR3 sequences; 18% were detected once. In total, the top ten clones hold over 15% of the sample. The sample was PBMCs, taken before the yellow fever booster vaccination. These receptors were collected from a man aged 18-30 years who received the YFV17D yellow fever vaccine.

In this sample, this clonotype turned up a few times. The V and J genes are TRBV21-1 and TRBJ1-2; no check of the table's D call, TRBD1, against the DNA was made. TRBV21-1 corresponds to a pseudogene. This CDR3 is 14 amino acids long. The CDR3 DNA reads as TGTGCCAGCAGCACGACGGACAGGGGCTATGGCTACACCTTC. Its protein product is CASSTTDRGYGYTF.

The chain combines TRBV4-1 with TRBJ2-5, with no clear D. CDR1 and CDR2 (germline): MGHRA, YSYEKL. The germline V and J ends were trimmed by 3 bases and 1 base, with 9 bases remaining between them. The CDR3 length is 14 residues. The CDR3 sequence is CASSHRASQETQYF. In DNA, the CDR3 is TGCGCCAGCAGCCATAGGGCTTCCCAAGAGACCCAGTACTTC.

CDR3 in amino acids: CASSSYRGPNTGELFF. The CDR3 nucleotides are TGTGCCAGCAGTTCGTACAGGGGGCCCAACACCGGGGAGCTGTTTTTT. This chain connects TRBV6-2 or TRBV6-3 to TRBJ2-2; TRBD1 aligns across 9 bases. There are 16 residues in the CDR3. CDR1 is MNHEY and CDR2 is SVGEGT in the germline V gene. V lost 4 bases, J lost 2 bases, and 5 bases stayed unmatched.

Here the CDR3 reads CASSVAGAGTNEKLFF. The DNA for the CDR3 is TGTGCCAGCAGTGTGGCGGGGGCGGGTACTAATGAAAAACTGTTTTTT. The genes are TRBV25-1 and TRBJ1-4, with D perhaps matching TRBD1 (6 bases). This CDR3 has 16 amino acids. With 4 bases removed from V and 2 bases from J, the gap between germline ends came to 14 bases. The V gene's germline CDR1 is MGHDK and CDR2 SYGVNS. Filled out from reference TRBV25-1 and TRBJ1-4, the complete variable domain reads EADIYQTPRYLVIGTGKKITLECSQTMGHDKMYWYQQDPGMELHLIHYSYGVNSTEKGDLSSESTVSRIRTEHFPLTLESARPSHTSQYLCASSVAGAGTNEKLFFGSGTQLSVL.

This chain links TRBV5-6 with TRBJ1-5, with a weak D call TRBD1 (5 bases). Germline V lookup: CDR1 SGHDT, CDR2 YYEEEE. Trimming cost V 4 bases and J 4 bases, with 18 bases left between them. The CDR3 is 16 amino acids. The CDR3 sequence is CASSPGDQGWNQPQHF. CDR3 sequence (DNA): TGTGCCAGCAGCCCCGGGGACCAGGGATGGAATCAGCCCCAGCATTTT.

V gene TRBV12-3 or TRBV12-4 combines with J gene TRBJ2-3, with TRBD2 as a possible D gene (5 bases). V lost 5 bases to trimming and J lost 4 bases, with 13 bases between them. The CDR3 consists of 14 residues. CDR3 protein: CASSRTGVPDTQYF. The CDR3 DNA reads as TGTGCCAGCAGTCGTACCGGGGTCCCAGATACGCAGTATTTT.

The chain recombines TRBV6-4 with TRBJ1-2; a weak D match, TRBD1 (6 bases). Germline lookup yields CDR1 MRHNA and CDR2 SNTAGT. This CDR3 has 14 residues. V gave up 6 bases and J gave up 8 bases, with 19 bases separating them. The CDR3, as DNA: TGTGCCAGCAGCCCCGGGCGGGGGGCGCGGGGCTACACCTTC. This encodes CASSPGRGARGYTF.

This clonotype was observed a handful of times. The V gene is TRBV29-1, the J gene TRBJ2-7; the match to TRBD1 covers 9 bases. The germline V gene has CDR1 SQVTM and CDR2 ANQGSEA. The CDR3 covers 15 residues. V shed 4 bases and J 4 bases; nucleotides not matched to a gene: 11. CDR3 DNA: TGCAGCGTTGCGCATTCGGGACAGGGAAGTTACGAGCAGTACTTC. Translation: CSVAHSGQGSYEQYF.

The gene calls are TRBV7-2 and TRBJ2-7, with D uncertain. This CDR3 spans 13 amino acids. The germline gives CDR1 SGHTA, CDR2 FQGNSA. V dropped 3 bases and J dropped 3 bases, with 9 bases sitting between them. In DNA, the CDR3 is TGTGCCAGCAGCTTGGCCATGGGCTACGAGCAGTACGTC. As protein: CASSLAMGYEQYV.

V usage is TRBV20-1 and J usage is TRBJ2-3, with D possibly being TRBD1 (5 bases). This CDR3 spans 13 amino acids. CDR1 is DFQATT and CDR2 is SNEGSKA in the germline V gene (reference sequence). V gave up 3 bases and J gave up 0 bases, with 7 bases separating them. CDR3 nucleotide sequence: TGCAGTGCTAGCCAGGGCAGCACAGATACGCAGTATTTT. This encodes CSASQGSTDTQYF.

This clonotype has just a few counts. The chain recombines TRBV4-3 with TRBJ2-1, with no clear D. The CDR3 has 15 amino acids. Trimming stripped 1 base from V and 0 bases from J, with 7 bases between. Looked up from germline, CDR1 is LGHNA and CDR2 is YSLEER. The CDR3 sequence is CASSQVPGSYNEQFF. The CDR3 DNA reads TGCGCCAGCAGCCAAGTTCCTGGCTCCTACAATGAGCAGTTCTTC.

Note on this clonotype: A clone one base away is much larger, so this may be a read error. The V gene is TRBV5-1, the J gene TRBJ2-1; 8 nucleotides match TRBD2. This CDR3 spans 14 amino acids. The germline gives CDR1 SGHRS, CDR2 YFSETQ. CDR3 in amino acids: CASRLVGSGVEQFF. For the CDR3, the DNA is TGCGCCAGCAGGTTGGTGGGTAGCGGGGTTGAGCAGTTCTTC.

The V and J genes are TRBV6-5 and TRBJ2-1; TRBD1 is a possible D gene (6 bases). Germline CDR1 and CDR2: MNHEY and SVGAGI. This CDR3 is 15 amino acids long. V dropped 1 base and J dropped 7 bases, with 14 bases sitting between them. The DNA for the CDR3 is TGTGCCAGCAGTTACTTACAGGGCGTGTGGAATGAGCAGTTCTTC. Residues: CASSYLQGVWNEQFF.

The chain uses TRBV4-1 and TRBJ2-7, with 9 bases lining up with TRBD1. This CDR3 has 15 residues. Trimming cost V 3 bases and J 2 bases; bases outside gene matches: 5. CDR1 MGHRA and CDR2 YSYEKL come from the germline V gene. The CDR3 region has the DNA TGCGCCAGCAGCCAGGGACAGGGATCCCCCTACGAGCAGTACGTC. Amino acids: CASSQGQGSPYEQYV.

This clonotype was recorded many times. This CDR3 is CASRRGGVNTEAFF. Here the CDR3 DNA reads TGTGCCAGCAGGAGGGGAGGAGTGAACACTGAAGCTTTCTTT. The rearrangement uses TRBV28 and TRBJ1-1, with a weak D call TRBD1 (5 bases). V was clipped by 6 bases and J by 0 bases, with 11 bases between them. In germline, CDR1 is MDHEN, CDR2 SYDVKM. The CDR3 sequence is 14 residues long.

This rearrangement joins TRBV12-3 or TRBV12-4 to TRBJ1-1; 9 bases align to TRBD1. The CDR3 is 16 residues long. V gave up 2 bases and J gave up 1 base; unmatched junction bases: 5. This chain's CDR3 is CASSLRQGQGNTEAFF. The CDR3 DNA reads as TGTGCCAGCAGTTTACGCCAGGGACAGGGGAACACTGAAGCTTTCTTT.

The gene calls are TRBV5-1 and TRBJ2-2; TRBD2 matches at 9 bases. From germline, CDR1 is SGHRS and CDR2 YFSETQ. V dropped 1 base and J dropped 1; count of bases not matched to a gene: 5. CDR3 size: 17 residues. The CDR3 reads CASSLSAAGGNTGELFF. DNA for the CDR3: TGCGCCAGCAGCTTGTCCGCAGCGGGGGGGAACACCGGGGAGCTGTTTTTT.

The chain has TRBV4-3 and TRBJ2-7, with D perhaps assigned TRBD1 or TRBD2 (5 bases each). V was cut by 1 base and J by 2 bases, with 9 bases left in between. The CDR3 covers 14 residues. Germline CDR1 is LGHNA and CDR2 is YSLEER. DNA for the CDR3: TGCGCCAGCAGCCAAGGACGGGGACCCTACGAGCAGTACTTC. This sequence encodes CASSQGRGPYEQYF.

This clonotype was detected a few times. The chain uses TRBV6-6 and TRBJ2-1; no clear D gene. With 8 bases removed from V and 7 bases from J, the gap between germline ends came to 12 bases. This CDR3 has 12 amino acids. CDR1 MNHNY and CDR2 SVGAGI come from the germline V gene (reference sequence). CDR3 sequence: CASYVSGNEQFF. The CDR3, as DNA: TGTGCCAGCTATGTTAGTGGGAATGAGCAGTTCTTC.

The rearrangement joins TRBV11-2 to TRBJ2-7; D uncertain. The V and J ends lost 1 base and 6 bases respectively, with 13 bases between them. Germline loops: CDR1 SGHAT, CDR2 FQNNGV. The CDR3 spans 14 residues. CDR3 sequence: CASSLGSGIGEQYV. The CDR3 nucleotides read TGTGCCAGCAGCTTAGGGTCGGGTATTGGCGAGCAGTACGTC.